This TCR beta chain was recorded in a study of metastatic and nonmetastatic thyroid tumors. Trimming took 5 bases from V and 3 from J; bases not matched to a gene: 8. The CDR3 totals 17 residues. The germline V gene encodes CDR1 LNHDA and CDR2 SQIVND (reference sequence). TCRdb called clones again from the PCR reads with MiXCR. Seen here are some 16,000 clones, approximately 14% observed once, and the top ten hold 15% to 20%. Whole-study findings and limits: According to reports, the diversity of TCR beta was significantly higher in malignant thyroid tumors than in benign nodules, and this held in both blood and tumor samples.

Among the patients, none had received any treatment before thyroid surgery. The sample holds many counts of this clone. No antigen is known for it. The clonotype originates from a female donor with papillary thyroid cancer or a benign thyroid nodule (not recorded which). Some clones in this sample may be carry-over from other donors' samples. Sequences were obtained from blood. The genes are TRBV19 and TRBJ2-1; 12 bases align to TRBD2. CDR3 protein: CASSPRLAGAGYNEQFF. In DNA form, the CDR3 reads TGTGCCAGTAGTCCCAGACTAGCGGGAGCTGGCTACAATGAGCAGTTCTTC.